The present TCR beta chain was sequenced within a study of CD8 T cells in Susac syndrome. Random hexamers were used to reverse transcribe 0.5 to 1 ug of RNA. An immunoSEQ multiplex PCR generated amplified TCR beta CDR3 products spanning 54 Vbeta and 13 Jbeta. Each CDR3 protein is one row after TCRdb ran MiXCR on the immunoSEQ multiplex PCR reads. The sample consists of about 250,000 distinct CDR3 sequences, about 93% of them appearing once. As concerns this clonotype: Its antigen is currently unknown.

Control patients had untreated stable or active relapsing-remitting multiple sclerosis by revised McDonald criteria. General observations from the study: Regarding the TCR sequencing and HLA analysis, the study admitted that a relatively small number of individuals were involved.

The clonotype comes from a human donor with multiple sclerosis. Sequenced: CD4+ T cells from PBMCs.

The CDR3 region has the DNA TGCAGTGCTATACTAGCGGGAAGAGAGACCCAGTACTTC. This codes for CSAILAGRETQYF. The chain recombines TRBV20-1 with TRBJ2-5, with 10 nucleotides matching TRBD2. Germline lookup yields CDR1 DFQATT and CDR2 SNEGSKA (reference sequence). This CDR3 spans 13 amino acids. J gave up 4 bases and V 4 bases, and 3 bases lay outside the gene matches.